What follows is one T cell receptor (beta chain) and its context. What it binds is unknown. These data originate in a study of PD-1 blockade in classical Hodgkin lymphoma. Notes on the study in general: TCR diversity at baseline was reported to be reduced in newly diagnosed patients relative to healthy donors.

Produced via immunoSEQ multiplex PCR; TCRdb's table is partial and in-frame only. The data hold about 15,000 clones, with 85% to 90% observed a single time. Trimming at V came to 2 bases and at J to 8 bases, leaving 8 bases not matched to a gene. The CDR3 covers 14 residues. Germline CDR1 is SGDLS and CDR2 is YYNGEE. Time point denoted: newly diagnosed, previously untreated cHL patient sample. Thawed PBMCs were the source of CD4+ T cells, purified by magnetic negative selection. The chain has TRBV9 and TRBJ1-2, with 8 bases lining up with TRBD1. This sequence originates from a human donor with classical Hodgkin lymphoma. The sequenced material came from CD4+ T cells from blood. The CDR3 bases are TGTGCCAGCAGCGTCCTGGGACAGGCTGGGGGCTACACCTTC. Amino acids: CASSVLGQAGGYTF.